This TCR beta chain was sequenced in a study of cytomegalovirus exposure and HLA in healthy donors. Study observations and caveats: Further analysis was carried out later, and it showed several of the most significant clusters appearing linked to common viral pathogens. Presence/absence analysis assumed near-uniform sequencing depth across donors. In a later analysis, TCR beta V- and J-gene trimming showed a link to a missense DCLRE1C variant. Cytomegalovirus-associated TCR beta chains were listed, numbering roughly 150.

The primer mix had 60 Vbeta and 13 Jbeta primers. Here immunoSEQ multiplex PCR was the method, and the copy in TCRdb shows in-frame clones only, minus some. The sample yields roughly 97,000 clones, roughly 79% seen once. Comments on this clone: Its target is unknown.

CDR1 is ENHRY and CDR2 is SYGVKD in the germline V gene. This CDR3 region has 13 residues. V lost 6 bases and J lost 0, with 6 bases in between. The gene calls are TRBV10-3 and TRBJ1-3; the D is unclear. This sequence was found in a man aged 55-75 years in good health and CMV-seropositive. Source material: PBMCs. The CDR3 protein is CAIRPDSGNTIYF. The CDR3 DNA sequence: TGTGCCATCAGGCCAGACTCTGGAAACACCATATATTTT.